A single sample is the source of the 10 T cell receptor beta chains below, sequenced in a study of regulatory T cells in long-lasting Graves disease. Time point given: newly diagnosed GD, antithyroid drugs for less than 3 months. Generation of the TCR library employed RNA extracted from PBMCs. Arm-PCR with iRepertoire HTBI primers amplified the CDR3 regions for these TCR beta libraries. TCRdb called the multiplex PCR reads again in MiXCR, with one record for every CDR3 protein. The repertoire holds fewer than 550,000 distinct CDR3 sequences, with about 16% as singletons. These data were likewise used in another study, on T cells in Graves' hyperthyroidism and ophthalmopathy.

The specimen comprised peripheral blood mononuclear cells (PBMCs), sampled at new diagnosis, from a patient treated with antithyroid drugs. These receptors came from a woman aged 35-60 years with Graves disease.

This clonotype was found a few times. V gene TRBV24-1 combines with J gene TRBJ1-2; unclear D gene. The CDR3 contains 12 residues. Germline V gene sequence: CDR1 KGHDR, CDR2 SFDVKD. V dropped 3 bases and J dropped 7 bases, with 8 bases sitting between them. For the CDR3, the DNA is TGTGCCACCAGTGATCCGGTGACTGGCTACACCTTC. This gives the protein CATSDPVTGYTF.

J is TRBJ1-2 and V is TRBV25-1, with 8 nucleotides matching TRBD1. Per germline, CDR1 MGHDK and CDR2 SYGVNS. CDR3 length equals 16 residues. V lost 5 bases to trimming and J lost 7 bases; unmatched junction nucleotides: 15. DNA for the CDR3: TGTGCCAGCAGTCCTTTCTCCGGACAGGGTTCAAGTGGCTACACCTTC. Translated: CASSPFSGQGSSGYTF.

The genes are TRBV19 and TRBJ2-4; unclear D gene. Between the trimmed V and J ends, which lost 2 bases and 2 bases, there was a span of 10 bases. The CDR3 loop spans 15 amino acids. The germline gives CDR1 LNHDA, CDR2 SQIVND (reference sequence). This chain's CDR3 is CASSITVGTKNIQYF. DNA of the CDR3: TGTGCCAGTAGTATAACCGTGGGGACCAAAAACATTCAGTACTTC.

To note about this clonotype: One end of the junction fails to match germline, which may point to a read error. V and J are TRBV2 and TRBJ2-2, with TRBD1 matching over 8 bases. Germline V gene lookup returns CDR1 SNHLY and CDR2 FYNNEI. This CDR3 is 13 amino acids long. CDR3 sequence: CACSNRGTGELFF. The CDR3 region has the DNA TGTGCCTGCAGTAACAGGGGGACCGGGGAGCTGTTTTTT.

This clonotype was counted only a few times. This chain uses TRBV29-1 with TRBJ2-7; no clear D. This CDR3 has 13 residues. Germline lookup yields CDR1 SQVTM and CDR2 ANQGSEA. V shed 4 bases and J shed 0 bases, with 10 bases lying between them. The DNA for the CDR3 is TGCAGCGTTGCACAGAGTGGCTCCTACGAGCAGTACTTC. Translating gives CSVAQSGSYEQYF.

Ten or more counts support this clonotype. The chain employs TRBV2 and TRBJ2-5; no definite D call. V lost 7 bases and J 5 bases, leaving 11 bases between the germline ends. The CDR3 sequence is 12 residues long. Germline lookup yields CDR1 SNHLY and CDR2 FYNNEI. This CDR3 is CASIGIDETQYF. DNA of the CDR3: TGTGCCAGCATAGGCATCGACGAGACCCAGTACTTC.

This clonotype was observed at least ten times. The rearrangement joins TRBV7-9 to TRBJ2-3, with 14 positions matching TRBD2. V lost 5 bases to trimming and J lost 6 bases; unmatched junction nucleotides: 7. The CDR3 loop spans 16 amino acids. Germline CDR1 is SEHNR and CDR2 is FQNEAQ (reference sequence). CDR3 nucleotides: TGTGCCAGCAGCGGACGACTAGCGGGGGGGCGGGATACGCAGTATTTT. It encodes CASSGRLAGGRDTQYF.

This clonotype was seen repeatedly, ten times or more. This chain joins TRBV2 and TRBJ1-3, with no clear D. Deletions cut 3 bases from V and 0 bases from J, with 9 bases between. The CDR3 length is 15 residues. Germline-derived CDR1 and CDR2 are SNHLY and FYNNEI. The CDR3: CASSDQADSGNTIYF. In nucleotides, the CDR3 is TGTGCCAGCAGTGACCAAGCGGACTCTGGAAACACCATATATTTT.

There are a few counts of this clonotype. This chain joins TRBV12-3 or TRBV12-4 and TRBJ1-6, with TRBD1 as a possible D gene (5 bases). The ends were cut back, 5 bases at V and 7 bases at J, with 15 bases in the middle. This CDR3 spans 15 amino acids. CDR3 nucleotide sequence: TGTGCCAGCAGTATCTCCGGGACGGTAAATTCACCCCTCCACTTT. This translates into CASSISGTVNSPLHF.

To note about this clonotype: A much larger clone lies one base from this, so it may be a read error. The rearrangement joins TRBV18 to TRBJ1-4; D is undetermined. There are 15 residues in the CDR3. In germline, CDR1 is KGHSH, CDR2 LQKENI. The CDR3 DNA is TGTGCCAGCTCACCACCGATGGGGAAGAGGGAAAAACTGCTTTTT. Translated, it gives CASSPPMGKREKLLF.